This is a list of T cell receptor beta chains from one sample in a study of PD-1 blockade in classical Hodgkin lymphoma. This table comes from immunoSEQ multiplex PCR, and its TCRdb copy is limited to in-frame clones, with some not included. The sample has fewer than 35,000 clones, about 86% seen once. The specimen was CD4+ T cells from blood, collected before the fourth cycle of nivolumab. The source is a human donor with classical Hodgkin lymphoma. The CDR3 runs from the conserved cysteine through the conserved F or W. The order of the fields is D gene, clone size, V gene, CDR3 length, J gene, CDR3 protein, CDR3 DNA. The D gene is left open where the match is weak. Size is stated for part of the rows, as once, few or many counts, or as a class when the clone is expanded.

>NA|NA|TRBV7-2|15|TRBJ2-3
CASSLEAGRTDTQYF
TGTGCCAGCAGCTTAGAGGCCGGACGCACAGATACGCAGTATTTT
>TRBD2|NA|TRBV5-4|13|TRBJ2-5
CASSSGLAETQYF
TGTGCCAGCAGCTCGGGACTAGCAGAGACCCAGTACTTC
>TRBD2|NA|TRBV5-1|15|TRBJ2-3
CASSLDRGGPDTQYF
TGCGCCAGCAGCTTGGACCGCGGGGGGCCGGATACGCAGTATTTT
>TRBD1|NA|TRBV9|15|TRBJ2-7
CASSARTGVNSEQYF
TGTGCCAGCAGCGCGCGGACAGGGGTAAACTCCGAGCAGTACTTC
>TRBD2|NA|TRBV4-2|19|TRBJ2-7
CASSVPGTSGGASSYEQYF
TGTGCCAGCAGCGTACCCGGGACTAGCGGGGGCGCAAGCTCCTACGAGCAGTACTTC
>NA|NA|TRBV19|11|TRBJ1-1
CASLTNTEAFF
TGTGCCAGTCTGACGAACACTGAAGCTTTCTTT
>NA|once|TRBV7-2|15|TRBJ2-2
CASREEIANTGELFF
TGTGCCAGCAGGGAGGAGATCGCGAACACCGGGGAGCTGTTTTTT
>TRBD1|NA|TRBV7-9|14|TRBJ1-5
CASSPWTGEQPQHF
TGTGCCAGCAGCCCATGGACAGGGGAGCAGCCCCAGCATTTT
>TRBD1|NA|TRBV27|15|TRBJ1-5
CASSHFRDSGQPQHF
TGTGCCAGCAGTCACTTCCGGGACAGTGGTCAGCCCCAGCATTTT
>NA|few|TRBV11-2|12|TRBJ2-2
CASSPAGGELFF
TGTGCCAGCAGCCCAGCGGGCGGGGAGCTGTTTTTT
>NA|NA|TRBV9|12|TRBJ2-3
CASSVDTDTQYF
TGTGCCAGCAGCGTAGACACAGATACGCAGTATTTT
>NA|NA|TRBV10-2|18|TRBJ2-3
CASSEPAVLEQFTDTQYF
TGCGCCAGCAGTGAGCCGGCAGTCTTAGAGCAATTCACAGATACGCAGTATTTT
>NA|NA|TRBV19|15|TRBJ2-7
CASSMSRVGSYEQYF
TGTGCCAGTAGTATGAGCAGGGTGGGCTCCTACGAGCAGTACTTC
>NA|once|TRBV7-2|14|TRBJ1-1
CASSSKGVRFEAFF
TGTGCCAGCAGCTCCAAAGGGGTGCGCTTTGAAGCTTTCTTT
>NA|NA|TRBV6-1|15|TRBJ1-5
CASSEASGVNQPQHF
TGTGCCAGCAGTGAAGCTTCAGGCGTCAATCAGCCCCAGCATTTT
>NA|NA|TRBV5-1|17|TRBJ2-7
CASSSHRGTTSSYEQYF
TGCGCCAGCAGCTCCCATCGCGGCACTACAAGCTCCTACGAGCAGTACTTC
>TRBD1|once|TRBV23-1|19|TRBJ2-7
CASGLRDRGRNPEGREQYF
TGCGCCAGCGGTCTCCGGGACAGGGGGCGAAACCCCGAGGGGAGGGAGCAGTACTTC
>NA|NA|TRBV12-5|13|TRBJ1-3
CASGQEPGNTIYF
TGTGCTAGTGGTCAGGAACCAGGAAACACCATATATTTT
>TRBD2|NA|TRBV2|14|TRBJ2-7
CASASTSGAREQYF
TGTGCCAGCGCCAGTACTAGCGGGGCCCGCGAGCAGTACTTC
>TRBD2|NA|TRBV20-1|11|TRBJ2-3
CSAGGVIWQYF
TGCAGTGCTGGGGGGGTGATTTGGCAGTATTTT
>TRBD2|NA|TRBV7-7|15|TRBJ2-5
CASSLGGTNQETQYF
TGTGCCAGCAGCTTAGGGGGGACTAACCAAGAGACCCAGTACTTC
>TRBD1|NA|TRBV27|16|TRBJ2-1
CASKFGWTGGNNEQFF
TGTGCCAGCAAGTTTGGTTGGACAGGAGGTAACAATGAGCAGTTCTTC
>NA|NA|TRBV30|14|TRBJ1-1
CAWSVAGKNTEAFF
TGTGCCTGGAGTGTAGCAGGGAAGAACACTGAAGCTTTCTTT
>NA|NA|TRBV18|14|TRBJ2-7
CASSPGKEPYEQYF
TGTGCCAGCTCACCCGGGAAGGAGCCCTACGAGCAGTACTTC
>NA|NA|TRBV18|12|TRBJ1-1
CASSRLGEGAFF
TGTGCCAGCTCACGCCTGGGGGAGGGAGCTTTCTTT
>NA|NA|TRBV29-1|11|TRBJ1-1
CGYRTNTEAFF
TGCGGCTATCGGACGAACACTGAAGCTTTCTTT
>NA|NA|TRBV5-8|12|TRBJ1-2
CASSLEIYGYTF
TGTGCCAGCAGCTTGGAGATCTATGGCTACACCTTC
>NA|NA|TRBV2|16|TRBJ1-5
CASSELGQEFVQPQHF
TGTGCCAGCAGTGAACTAGGGCAGGAGTTCGTTCAGCCCCAGCATTTT
>TRBD1|few|TRBV5-1|15|TRBJ1-2
CASSFSTGQGYGYTF
TGCGCCAGCAGCTTCTCGACGGGACAGGGTTATGGCTACACCTTC
>NA|few|TRBV6-1|17|TRBJ1-2
CASSELGVAARSYGYTF
TGTGCCAGCAGTGAACTCGGGGTGGCGGCGAGATCCTATGGCTACACCTTC
>TRBD1|NA|TRBV6-1|13|TRBJ1-5
CASLPTGDQPQHF
TGTGCCAGCCTGCCTACAGGGGATCAGCCCCAGCATTTT
>NA|NA|TRBV4-2|16|TRBJ1-4
CASSQALRQTNEKLFF
TGTGCCAGCAGCCAAGCGCTGAGGCAGACTAATGAAAAACTGTTTTTT
>NA|NA|TRBV9|15|TRBJ1-2
CASSVGRAGSYGYTF
TGTGCCAGCAGCGTAGGCCGGGCAGGCTCCTATGGCTACACCTTC
>NA|NA|TRBV5-5|15|TRBJ1-4
CASSLDGGAFEKLFF
TGTGCCAGCAGCTTGGATGGGGGGGCCTTTGAAAAACTGTTTTTT
>TRBD1|NA|TRBV5-1|16|TRBJ2-5
CASSSQLTGNQETQYF
TGCGCCAGCAGCTCGCAATTGACAGGGAACCAAGAGACCCAGTACTTC
>NA|few|TRBV7-2|13|TRBJ1-6
CASSIEGDSPLHF
TGTGCCAGCAGCATCGAGGGGGATTCACCCCTCCACTTT
>TRBD1|NA|TRBV27|13|TRBJ2-7
CASSRTDRGRHYF
TGTGCCAGCAGTAGAACAGACAGGGGGCGTCATTACTTC
>TRBD1|NA|TRBV14|17|TRBJ1-6
CASSHRIRDSKNSPLHF
TGTGCCAGCAGCCACAGAATCCGGGACAGTAAAAATTCACCCCTCCACTTT
>TRBD2|NA|TRBV7-3|15|TRBJ2-7
CASSLAGGVNYEQYF
TGTGCCAGCAGCTTAGCGGGGGGTGTCAACTACGAGCAGTACTTC
>TRBD2|NA|TRBV7-2|15|TRBJ2-3
CASSLQAGPTDTQYF
TGTGCCAGCAGCTTGCAAGCGGGGCCCACAGATACGCAGTATTTT
>NA|once|TRBV7-9|14|TRBJ1-1
CASSGGRMNTEAFF
TGTGCCAGCAGCGGGGGACGGATGAACACTGAAGCTTTCTTT
>NA|NA|TRBV5-1|12|TRBJ2-5
CASRKPAETQYF
TGCGCCAGCAGAAAACCAGCAGAGACCCAGTACTTC